The sequence of this T cell receptor (beta chain) was determined in a study of blood T cell repertoires in COVID-19 (dated by TCRdb to 2019 to 2021). About the study as a whole: Collaborator samples came from the United States, Italy and Spain and covered acute and convalescent phases of COVID-19. The sample metadata nearly always contained a de-identified subject ID, COVID-19 status, age in years and sex. The dataset comprised deeply sampled blood TCRbeta repertoires from subjects exposed to, actively infected with, or recovered from COVID-19. Samples came from the ongoing ImmuneRACE study (first 160 participants) plus 1,254 subjects from 6 global collaborators. HLA class I and class II types, where available, came from metadata supplied by the sample provider rather than from assay-based typing. The prospective study material was composed of cDNA or gDNA derived from T cells, B-cell-depleted T cells, or PBMCs. The repertoires were released in a freely available public database meant as a resource for research on the immune response to SARS-CoV-2.

Study-level results and caveats: How much clinical and demographic metadata was included differed by source and by participant, and the metadata was provided uncurated.

The immunoSEQ Assay, a bias-controlled multiplex PCR, was used to amplify TCRbeta CDR3 regions from genomic DNA. The original pipeline was this. The number of nucleated cells in each sample was estimated from the amplification of reference gene primers within the assay. Sequence reads were collapsed and filtered to measure the absolute abundance of every unique TCRbeta CDR3 rearrangement. For each sample, productive Simpson clonality was calculated as the square root of Simpson's diversity index across productive rearrangements. In its TCRdb copy, this immuneACCESS table keeps in-frame sequences only and misses some clones. Where compared with another copy, unresolved V genes explain less than half of these, and the others have no known cause. V, J and clone size were drawn from that table, and D and trimming were deduced from the DNA. Across this sample there are 310,000 or so clones, with approximately 90% seen only once. 2.2% of the sample lies in the top ten.

In the case of this clone: Its recognized antigen is unknown. Within one base of it there is no much larger clone, and no base qualities were kept.

The cysteine opens and the phenylalanine closes a CDR3 of 16 amino acids. The sequence is cut down to CDR3 DNA, 48 bases in frame from base 1. Deletion took 4 bases off V and 0 bases off J, with a span of 15 bases between the germline ends. The germline V gene encodes CDR1 SGHTS and CDR2 YDEGEE. Another Seattle source contributed samples from volunteer blood donors who had recovered from COVID-19. The collaborating institutions used their own protocols to collect whole blood in K2EDTA tubes. For TCRbeta analysis, collaborators shipped samples as frozen whole blood, isolated PBMCs, or DNA extracted from either of those sample types.

The sequence was collected from a woman in her forties or fifties who had recovered from COVID-19. Input material: peripheral blood. The V and J genes are TRBV5-8 and TRBJ2-3; TRBD2 is possibly the D segment (6 matching bases). The bases are TGTGCCAGCAGCCCACGAAAGGGGACTAGCACAGATACGCAGTATTTT. Translated, this is CASSPRKGTSTDTQYF.